These 9 T cell receptor beta chains were all obtained from the same sample, sequenced in a study of blood T cells in healthy people across ages. Alongside a J-beta primer mix, a sample-barcoded 5' primer served in a second PCR lasting 7 to 11 cycles. TCRdb ran MiXCR on the 5' RACE reads and lists one entry per CDR3 protein. This repertoire shows around 1.7 million distinct CDR3 sequences, approximately 30% found once; its top ten account for roughly 8%. The sequenced sample was blood. Receptors were obtained from a woman aged 25 to 39 in good health.

The rearrangement joins TRBV11-3 to TRBJ2-4, with D possibly being TRBD1 (7 bases). The length of the CDR3 is 16 residues. Trimming removed 5 bases at V and 2 bases at J, with 16 bases between. Germline loops: CDR1 SGHNT, CDR2 YENEEA. The CDR3: CASSPVEGASKNIQYF. The CDR3 nucleotides are TGTGCCAGCAGCCCCGTGGAGGGGGCATCCAAAAACATTCAGTACTTC.

This clonotype has a handful of counts. The chain combines TRBV5-5 with TRBJ1-4, with a weak D call TRBD1 (6 bases). This CDR3 spans 14 amino acids. Trimming took 4 bases from V and 8 from J, leaving 15 bases between them. Germline V gives CDR1 SGHKS, CDR2 YYEKEE (reference sequence). Written as DNA, the CDR3 is TGTGCCAGCAGCCGGCGGGCAGGGGAGGAAAAACTGTTTTTT. It specifies CASSRRAGEEKLFF. Drawing the rest from reference TRBV5-5 and TRBJ1-4, the complete variable domain is DAGVTQSPTHLIKTRGQQVTLRCSPISGHKSVSWYQQVLGQGPQFIFQYYEKEERGRGNFPDRFSARQFPNYSSELNVNALLLGDSALYLCASSRRAGEEKLFFGSGTQLSVL.

A note on this clonotype: A much bigger clone sits one base away, suggesting this may be a read error. This sequence joins TRBV9 and TRBJ2-1; possibly TRBD2 for D (5 bases). The CDR3 has 15 residues. CDR1 is SGDLS and CDR2 is YYNGEE in the germline V gene. CDR3: CACSVGGSFSNEQFF. CDR3 sequence (DNA): TGTGCCTGCAGCGTAGGAGGATCCTTCAGCAATGAGCAGTTCTTC. Together with reference TRBV9 and TRBJ2-1, the CDR3 gives the full variable domain: DSGVTQTPKHLITATGQRVTLRCSPRSGDLSVYWYQQSLDQGLQFLIQYYNGEERAKGNILERFSAQQFPDLHSELNLSSLELGDSALYFCACSVGGSFSNEQFFGPGTRLTVL.

This clonotype was observed a handful of times. The chain combines TRBV5-5 with TRBJ1-2; no reliable D call. Germline V gene lookup returns CDR1 SGHKS and CDR2 YYEKEE (reference sequence). V lost 4 bases and J lost 0, with 16 bases in between. The CDR3 sequence is 16 residues long. In DNA, the CDR3 is TGTGCCAGCAGCCCCCCCTCGATGGTTTCTAACTATGGCTACACCTTC. Protein sequence: CASSPPSMVSNYGYTF.

The chain employs TRBV7-2 and TRBJ1-1; D is undetermined. Looked up from germline, CDR1 is SGHTA and CDR2 is FQGNSA. The CDR3 is 13 residues long. V gave up 5 bases and J gave up 9 bases, with 16 bases separating them. CDR3 amino acids: CASSPQAGDKAFF. CDR3 DNA sequence: TGTGCCAGCAGCCCGCAGGCTGGGGATAAAGCTTTCTTT.

The V gene is TRBV27, the J gene TRBJ1-6; a weak D match, TRBD1 (5 bases). Germline lookup yields CDR1 MNHEY and CDR2 SMNVEV (reference sequence). The CDR3 has 14 amino acids. Between the trimmed V and J ends, which lost 6 bases and 7 bases, there was a span of 13 bases. In DNA, the CDR3 is TGTGCCAGCAGCTCCGGGACGGAAAATTCACCCCTCCACTTT. Amino acid sequence: CASSSGTENSPLHF.

The V and J genes are TRBV20-1 and TRBJ2-4; possible D gene TRBD2, 5 bases. V shed 1 base and J shed 2 bases, with 9 bases lying between them. The CDR3 extends over 14 amino acids. Germline CDR1 and CDR2: DFQATT and SNEGSKA (reference sequence). The CDR3 sequence is CSARASGTKNIQYF. For the CDR3, the DNA is TGCAGTGCTAGAGCTTCGGGGACCAAAAACATTCAGTACTTC.

This chain connects TRBV5-6 to TRBJ2-1, with a possible D match to TRBD1 (6 bases). The CDR3 sequence is 14 residues long. The germline V and J ends were trimmed by 5 bases and 9 bases, with 18 bases remaining between them. Germline CDR1 and CDR2: SGHDT and YYEEEE. In nucleotides, the CDR3 is TGTGCCAGCAGTATCACAGGGACGATGGGTGAGCAGTTCTTC. The encoded protein is CASSITGTMGEQFF.

Turning to this clonotype: A read error may account for a junction end that differs from germline. V gene TRBV5-1 combines with J gene TRBJ1-2, with D possibly TRBD1 on 5 matching bases. Germline V lookup: CDR1 SGHRS, CDR2 YFSETQ. The CDR3 spans 15 residues. CDR3 amino acids: CASSPGERPVYGHTF. In DNA form, the CDR3 reads TGCGCCAGCAGCCCGGGGGAGCGACCTGTCTATGGCCACACCTTC.